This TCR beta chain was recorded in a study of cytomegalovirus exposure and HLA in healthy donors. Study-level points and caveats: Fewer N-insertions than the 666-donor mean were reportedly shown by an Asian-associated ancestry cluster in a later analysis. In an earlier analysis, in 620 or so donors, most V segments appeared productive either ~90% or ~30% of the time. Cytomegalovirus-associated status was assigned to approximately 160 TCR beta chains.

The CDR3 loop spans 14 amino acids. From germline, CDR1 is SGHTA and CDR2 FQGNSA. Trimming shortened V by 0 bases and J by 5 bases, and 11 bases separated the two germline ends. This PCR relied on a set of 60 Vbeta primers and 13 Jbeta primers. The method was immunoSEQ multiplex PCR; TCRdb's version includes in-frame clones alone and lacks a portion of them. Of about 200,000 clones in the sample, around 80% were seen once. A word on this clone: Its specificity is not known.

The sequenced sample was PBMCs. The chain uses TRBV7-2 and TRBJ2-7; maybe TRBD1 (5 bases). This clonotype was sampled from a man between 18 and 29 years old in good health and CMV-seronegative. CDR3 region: CASSLASRVHEQYF. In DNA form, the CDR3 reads TGTGCCAGCAGCTTAGCTTCCAGGGTCCACGAGCAGTACTTC. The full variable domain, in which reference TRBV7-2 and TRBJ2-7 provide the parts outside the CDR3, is GAGVSQSPSNKVTEKGKDVELRCDPISGHTALYWYRQSLGQGLEFLIYFQGNSAPDKSGLPSDRFSAERTGGSVSTLTIQRTQQEDSAVYLCASSLASRVHEQYFGPGTRLTVT.